Sequencing of this T cell receptor beta chain was carried out in a study of shared clonotypes between healthy human individuals (dated by TCRdb to the early 2020s). The study in broad terms: The cohort included three men and two women between 18 and 49 years of age. To estimate repertoire size and how much clonotype sharing occurs between individuals, the study deeply sequenced the blood TCR repertoires of five healthy adults. Leukapheresis yielded between about 0.8 and 9.5 billion PBMCs per donor. To increase sequencing depth and limit assay-specific biases, TCR repertoire library preparation and sequencing were carried out by different laboratories using diverse techniques.

The full study reports these points: Pairwise subsampling led to the expectation that sequencing depth would affect the degree of clonotype sharing among donors. Because the study included a small number of donors, the genetic and exposure-history diversity represented was limited. Sampling was restricted to blood, and TCR repertoires in tissues likely differ from the TCR repertoires found in blood.

After removal of 3 bases from V and 4 bases from J, the junction retains 8 bases not matched to a gene. CDR1 ENHRY and CDR2 SYGVKD were looked up in the germline V gene. The CDR3 numbers 17 residues from cysteine through phenylalanine. Only CDR3 DNA is held: 51 bases, read in frame from base 1. The donors were healthy, HIV-negative adults with no recently reported acute infections or vaccinations. Every donor was a Caucasian adult living in Nashville, Tennessee, USA. In the unsorted samples, some 94 million PBMCs were counted, and genomic DNA was extracted using the QIAamp DNA Blood Mini kit. Blood was collected by leukapheresis, and PBMCs were isolated by Ficoll-Histopaque density gradient centrifugation and then cryopreserved in liquid nitrogen vapor phase. Using the deep immunoSEQ assay, TCR CDR3 regions were amplified from genomic DNA by multiplex PCR. Genomic DNA extracted from each cell subset was distributed evenly over all wells of several immunoSEQ 96-well plates, and each plate served as one replicate. For unsorted PBMC, each replicate PCR was loaded with approximately 300 ng genomic DNA, equivalent to tens of thousands of T cell genomes. Unsorted PBMC genomic DNA was sequenced across ten immunoSEQ deep assay plates. Purified libraries were measured with a Qubit 3.0 fluorometer, size-checked on a Bioanalyzer 2100, and measured again with the KAPA Library Quantification kit. Each immunoSEQ 96-well plate was sequenced on its own single-read 150-cycle Illumina NextSeq 550 flow cell. The study's processing was this. The immunoSEQ output contained only junctional sequences without quality scores, so filtering could not match that applied to full-length reads. To assign V/J genes and CDR3, sequences were annotated using PyIR, a Python wrapper for IgBLAST v1.9, with IMGT germline references. Any read was removed if the V/J assignment was weak (E-value above 1e-6), the CDR3 was missing, or the read contained stop codons, out-of-frame junctions, or ambiguous translated residues. A V3J clonotype was defined by an identical inferred V gene, J gene, and CDR3 amino acid sequence. Percentage overlap between repertoires was computed as shared unique clonotypes divided by the size of the smaller repertoire. Repertoire richness was assessed with RTK rarefaction, the Chao1 estimator, and Recon v2.1 estimates of unobserved clonotypes. Drawn from immuneACCESS, this table holds only the in-frame rearrangements with V and J called that TCRdb kept. Clones are partly lost; checked studies trace under half to an unresolved V gene and leave the rest unexplained. Clone size and the V and J calls come from that table; the DNA yielded D and trimming. The sample data list some 530,000 clones, and over 75% of these were observed just once. 10% to 15% of the sample belongs to the ten largest clones.

This clone was seen a few times. What antigen it recognizes has not been identified. No qualities accompany the bases; no much larger clone lies one base away. This chain joins TRBV10-3 to TRBJ2-1; 11 middle bases align to TRBD2. This TCR was recovered from a woman aged 40 to 50 in good health. Some clones in this sample may be carry-over from other donors' samples. Material: PBMCs. The CDR3 sequence is CAISDSAGTSGYNEQFF. The sequenced DNA is TGTGCCATCAGTGACTCCGCCGGGACTAGCGGTTACAATGAGCAGTTCTTC.